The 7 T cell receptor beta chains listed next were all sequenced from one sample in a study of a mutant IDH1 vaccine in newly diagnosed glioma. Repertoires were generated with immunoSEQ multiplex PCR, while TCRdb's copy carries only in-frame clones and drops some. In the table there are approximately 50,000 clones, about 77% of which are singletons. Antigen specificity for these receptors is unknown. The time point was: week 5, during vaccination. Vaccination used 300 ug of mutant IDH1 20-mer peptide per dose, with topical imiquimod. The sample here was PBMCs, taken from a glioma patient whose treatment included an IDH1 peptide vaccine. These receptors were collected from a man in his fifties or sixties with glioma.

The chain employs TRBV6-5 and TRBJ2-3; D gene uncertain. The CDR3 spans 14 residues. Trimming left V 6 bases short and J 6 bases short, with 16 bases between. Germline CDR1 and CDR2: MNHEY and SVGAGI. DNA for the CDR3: TGTGCCAGCAGCCCGTATGCCTCCGTGGATACGCAGTATTTT. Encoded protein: CASSPYASVDTQYF.

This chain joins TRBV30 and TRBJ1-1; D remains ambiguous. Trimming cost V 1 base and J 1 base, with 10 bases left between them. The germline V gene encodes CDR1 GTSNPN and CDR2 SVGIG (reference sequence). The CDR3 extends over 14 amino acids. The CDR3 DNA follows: TGTGCCTGGAGTGGTCTCCTTGCGAACACTGAAGCTTTCTTT. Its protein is CAWSGLLANTEAFF.

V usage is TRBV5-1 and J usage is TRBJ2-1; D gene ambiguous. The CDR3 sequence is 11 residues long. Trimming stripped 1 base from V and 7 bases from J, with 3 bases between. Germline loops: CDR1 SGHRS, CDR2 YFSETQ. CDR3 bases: TGCGCCAGCAGCTTGTTGAATGAGCAGTTCTTC. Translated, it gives CASSLLNEQFF.

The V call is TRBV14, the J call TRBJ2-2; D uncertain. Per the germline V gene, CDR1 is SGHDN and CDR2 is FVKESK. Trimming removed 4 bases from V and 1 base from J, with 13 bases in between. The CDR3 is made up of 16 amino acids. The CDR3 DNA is TGTGCCAGCAGCCCACTGACGGCAGGGAACACCGGGGAGCTGTTTTTT. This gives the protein CASSPLTAGNTGELFF.

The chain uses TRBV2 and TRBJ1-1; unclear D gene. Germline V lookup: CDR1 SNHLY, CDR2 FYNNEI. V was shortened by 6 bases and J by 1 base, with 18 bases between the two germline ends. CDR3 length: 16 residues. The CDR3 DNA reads TGTGCCAGCAGGCACGGTCGGGGAAATAGGAACACTGAAGCTTTCTTT. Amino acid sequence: CASRHGRGNRNTEAFF.

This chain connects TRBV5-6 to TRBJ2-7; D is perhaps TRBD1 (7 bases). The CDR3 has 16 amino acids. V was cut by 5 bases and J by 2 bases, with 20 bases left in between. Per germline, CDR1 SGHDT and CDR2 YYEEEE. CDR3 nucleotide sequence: TGTGCCAGCAGTCTGGGGGGAGGACAGGCGGCCTACGAGCAGTACTTC. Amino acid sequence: CASSLGGGQAAYEQYF. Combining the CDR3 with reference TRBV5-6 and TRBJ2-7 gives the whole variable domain DAGVTQSPTHLIKTRGQQVTLRCSPKSGHDTVSWYQQALGQGPQFIFQYYEEEERQRGNFPDRFSGHQFPNYSSELNVNALLLGDSALYLCASSLGGGQAAYEQYFGPGTRLTVT.

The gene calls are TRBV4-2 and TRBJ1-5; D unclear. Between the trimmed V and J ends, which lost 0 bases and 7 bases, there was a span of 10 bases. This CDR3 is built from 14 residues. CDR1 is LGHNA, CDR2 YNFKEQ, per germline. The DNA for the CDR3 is TGTGCCAGCAGCCAAGATGGAGCGGGGCAGCCCCAGCATTTT. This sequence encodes CASSQDGAGQPQHF.